This paragraph reports one T cell receptor (beta chain). This entry is derived from a study of blood T cell repertoires in COVID-19. On the study more broadly: T cells, B-cell-depleted T cells, or PBMCs provided the cDNA or gDNA that served as material.

The germline gives CDR1 SGHNT, CDR2 YENEEA. With V trimmed by 1 base and J by 0 bases, 8 bases remained unmatched. The CDR3 runs 18 residues. Original handling: Nucleated cell counts were estimated from reference gene primer amplification. Sequenced by immunoSEQ multiplex PCR; TCRdb stores in-frame clones only, minus some. V and J calls and clone size come straight from that table; D and trimming were deduced from the DNA. The data show 150,000 to 200,000 clones, about 72% seen once. Adults between roughly 18 and 90 years of age took part from 24 US areas. Clinical history as reported by participants underpinned cohort assignment.

Sequencing was done on a sample of PBMCs or T cells enriched from blood (not recorded which). V usage is TRBV11-3 and J usage is TRBJ2-5; 10 nucleotides line up with TRBD2. This TCR was sampled from a woman between 50 and 59 years old who had recovered from COVID-19. The CDR3 DNA reads as TGTGCCAGCAGCTTAGGAGCGGGAGGGCCAAGTTACCAAGAGACCCAGTACTTC. It yields the protein CASSLGAGGPSYQETQYF.